Listed below are T cell receptor beta chains from one sample, sequenced in a study of T cell clusters in autoimmune cytopenias. TCRdb reworked the multiplex PCR reads into one entry per CDR3 protein, no DNA. The sample's table shows about 4,900 distinct CDR3 sequences. The specimen sequenced was peripheral blood. These receptors were taken from a human donor with an autoimmune cytopenia or autoimmune hepatitis (not recorded which). Each CDR3 is given with its conserved first and last residue. Size is stated for part of the rows, as once, few or many counts, or as a class when the clone is expanded.

J: TRBJ1-1; V: TRBV20-1; size: NA; CDR3: CSDPTGKAEAFF
J: TRBJ2-1; V: TRBV30; size: medium-sized; CDR3: CAWSPRQGRGRAYNEQFF
J: TRBJ1-6; V: TRBV5-6; size: medium-sized; CDR3: CASSWAGTGNSPLHF
J: TRBJ2-7; V: TRBV7-2; size: NA; CDR3: CASSLEGGYEQYF
J: TRBJ1-2; V: TRBV18; size: medium-sized; CDR3: CASSPLSGPNYGYTF
J: TRBJ1-5; V: TRBV27; size: medium-sized; CDR3: CASSLLQGSNQPQHF
J: TRBJ2-5; V: TRBV2; size: NA; CDR3: CASRDRGRGTQYF
J: TRBJ1-2; V: TRBV12-3/TRBV12-4; size: medium-sized; CDR3: CASSYTGANYGYTF
J: TRBJ1-5; V: TRBV19; size: medium-sized; CDR3: CASSSNRVAGNQPQHF
J: TRBJ2-5; V: TRBV5-1; size: medium-sized; CDR3: CASSLGPSTGVETQYF
J: TRBJ2-1; V: TRBV20-1; size: medium-sized; CDR3: CSADGGAQYNEQFF
J: TRBJ2-3; V: TRBV6-2/TRBV6-3; size: NA; CDR3: CASSYSIGLAVRTDTQYF
J: TRBJ2-5; V: TRBV20-1; size: medium-sized; CDR3: CSARRTSGGTEETQYF
J: TRBJ2-7; V: TRBV6-6; size: medium-sized; CDR3: CASSYRTVSYEQYF
J: TRBJ1-2; V: TRBV27; size: medium-sized; CDR3: CASSLMGRGMGGYTF
J: TRBJ2-7; V: TRBV10-1; size: NA; CDR3: CASSERPGDPYEQYF
J: TRBJ1-1; V: TRBV6-4; size: NA; CDR3: CASSRQVGKGTEAFF
J: TRBJ1-5; V: TRBV19; size: NA; CDR3: CASSIRWTSNQPQHF
J: TRBJ2-7; V: TRBV7-7; size: medium-sized; CDR3: CASSLGTGPSYEQYF
J: TRBJ1-1; V: TRBV20-1; size: NA; CDR3: CSASDRPPNVGEAFF
J: TRBJ1-5; V: TRBV5-5; size: medium-sized; CDR3: CASSGTGGAQPQHF
J: TRBJ2-2; V: TRBV27; size: NA; CDR3: CASSLFRGGELFF
J: TRBJ1-1; V: TRBV6-6; size: medium-sized; CDR3: CASSYSRGQGEAFF
J: TRBJ2-1; V: TRBV6-1; size: medium-sized; CDR3: CASSGRTGVYNEQFF
J: TRBJ1-1; V: TRBV30; size: medium-sized; CDR3: CAWSLLQGGNTEAFF
J: TRBJ1-4; V: TRBV12-3/TRBV12-4; size: NA; CDR3: CASSLGTERGKLFF
J: TRBJ2-1; V: TRBV6-4; size: NA; CDR3: CASSDSVKQFF
J: TRBJ2-1; V: TRBV5-1; size: NA; CDR3: CASSAGTSGDEQFF
J: TRBJ2-1; V: TRBV13; size: NA; CDR3: CASTLEGVYNEQFF
J: TRBJ1-3; V: TRBV27; size: NA; CDR3: CASSLEYRQSSGNTIYF
J: TRBJ1-2; V: TRBV5-1; size: medium-sized; CDR3: CASSFGPKDRRIYGYTF
J: TRBJ1-2; V: TRBV19; size: medium-sized; CDR3: CASSTGTGRSYGYTF